The sequence of this TCR beta chain was determined in a study of cytomegalovirus exposure and HLA in healthy donors. Study-wide results and limits: The study designated 160 or so TCR beta chains cytomegalovirus-associated.

Details on this clone: Its antigen is currently unknown.

Both 60 Vbeta primers and 13 Jbeta primers went into the PCR. The repertoire was sequenced with immunoSEQ multiplex PCR; TCRdb's copy has only in-frame clones and lacks some. The sample lists about 170,000 clones; approximately 71% were seen once. This CDR3 comprises 16 residues. From germline, CDR1 is KGHSH and CDR2 LQKENI. Trimming stripped 3 bases from V and 4 bases from J, with 19 bases between. The source is a woman under 30 in good health and CMV-seropositive. This chain connects TRBV18 to TRBJ2-7; D remains ambiguous. Sequenced sample: PBMCs. For the CDR3, the DNA is TGTGCCAGCTCACCCGTTAGCACCGAACCCTGGTACGAGCAGTACTTC. It encodes CASSPVSTEPWYEQYF. The whole variable domain, remainder taken from reference TRBV18 and TRBJ2-7, is NAGVMQNPRHLVRRRGQEARLRCSPMKGHSHVYWYRQLPEEGLKFMVYLQKENIIDESGMPKERFSAEFPKEGPSILRIQQVVRGDSAAYFCASSPVSTEPWYEQYFGPGTRLTVT.